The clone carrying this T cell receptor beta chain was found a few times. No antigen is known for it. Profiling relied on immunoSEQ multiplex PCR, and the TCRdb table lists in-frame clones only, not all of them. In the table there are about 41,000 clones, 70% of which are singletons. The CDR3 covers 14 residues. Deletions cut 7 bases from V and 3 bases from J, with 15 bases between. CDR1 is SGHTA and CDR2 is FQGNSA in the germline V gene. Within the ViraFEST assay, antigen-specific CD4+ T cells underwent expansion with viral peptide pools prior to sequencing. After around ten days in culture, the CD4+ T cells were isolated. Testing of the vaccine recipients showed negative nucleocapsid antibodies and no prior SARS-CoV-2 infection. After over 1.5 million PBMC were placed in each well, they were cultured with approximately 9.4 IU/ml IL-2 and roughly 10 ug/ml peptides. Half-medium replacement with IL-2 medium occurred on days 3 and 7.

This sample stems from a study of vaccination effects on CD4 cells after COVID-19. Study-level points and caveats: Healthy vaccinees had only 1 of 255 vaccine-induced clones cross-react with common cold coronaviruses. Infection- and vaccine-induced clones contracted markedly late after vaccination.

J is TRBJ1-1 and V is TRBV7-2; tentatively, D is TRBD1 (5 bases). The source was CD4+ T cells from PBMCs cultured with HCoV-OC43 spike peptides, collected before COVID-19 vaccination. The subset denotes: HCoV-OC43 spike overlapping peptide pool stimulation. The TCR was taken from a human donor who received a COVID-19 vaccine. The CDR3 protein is CASTELGGDTEAFF. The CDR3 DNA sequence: TGTGCCAGCACCGAGCTAGGAGGGGACACTGAAGCTTTCTTT.